This TCR beta chain was obtained from a study of cytomegalovirus exposure and HLA in healthy donors. All the people who gave samples were healthy bone marrow donors. PCR used 60 Vbeta primers and 13 Jbeta primers. The repertoire was sequenced with immunoSEQ multiplex PCR; TCRdb's copy has only in-frame clones and lacks some. The table includes about 130,000 clones, approximately 84% detected once. The sequence was collected from a man aged 18-30 years in good health and CMV-seropositive. The sequencing sample was made of PBMCs.

The chain's CDR3 is CASSNDRESTEAFF. The CDR3 bases are TGTGCCAGCAGCAACGACAGGGAGAGCACTGAAGCTTTCTTT. The rearrangement uses TRBV5-4 and TRBJ1-1; TRBD1 matches 7 bases. The J segment lost 4 bases and the V segment lost 4 bases, leaving 7 bases of the junction unmatched. CDR1 and CDR2 from the germline V gene are SGHNT and YYREEE (reference sequence). This CDR3 spans 14 amino acids.